This TCR beta chain was captured by sequencing in a study of blood T cell repertoires in COVID-19. Study information: The United States, Italy and Spain supplied acute and convalescent COVID-19 samples. PBMCs, B-cell-depleted T cells, or T cells provided the cDNA or gDNA that made up the material.

This CDR3 has 14 residues. Per germline, CDR1 MNHEY and CDR2 SVGAGI. Unmatched junction bases numbered 2, after V lost 4 bases and J lost 2 bases. Original handling: Cell counts per sample came from amplifying reference gene primers. Data came from immunoSEQ multiplex PCR; TCRdb stores just in-frame clones and leaves some out. V, J and clone size were drawn from that table, and D and trimming were deduced from the DNA. The sample contains some 360,000 clones, about 90% of which appear only once. Seattle's cohort entered during active infection and was followed longitudinally. The V and J genes are TRBV6-5 and TRBJ1-5; the match to TRBD1 covers 7 bases. Sequencing input: peripheral blood. This receptor was taken from a woman aged 55-70 years with COVID-19, enrolled during active disease. CDR3 protein: CASSSGQGNQPQHF. The CDR3 nucleotides are TGTGCCAGCAGTTCAGGACAGGGCAATCAGCCCCAGCATTTT.